This TCR beta chain was captured in a study of T cells expressing NK-cell markers (TCRdb year 2020). About the investigation overall: TCR beta-chain repertoires were profiled in sorted CD3+CD56+NKG2C+, CD3+CD56+NKG2C- and CD3+CD56-NKG2C+ T-cell subsets from several donors. Among the eight sequenced donors, seven were HCMV-seropositive and one was HCMV-seronegative. The study sequenced eight donors, all healthy volunteers chosen at random: three men and five women. Sequencing of the libraries produced 2 x 150 bp reads on Illumina HiSeq 2000/2500, MiSeq or NextSeq.

The CDR3 runs 15 residues from the cysteine to the phenylalanine. No DNA accompanies this entry. CDR1 is given as SGHDT and CDR2 as YYEEEE, both from the germline V gene. A commercial ELISA kit detecting HCMV-specific IgG in serum was used to determine HCMV serostatus. Peripheral blood mononuclear cells were isolated from blood by Ficoll density gradient centrifugation. With respect to this clonotype: What this receptor recognizes is not known.

Sequencing used an Illumina HiSeq 2000. 5'RACE template switching, by which a universal primer site and unique molecular identifiers were added, was used to make TCR beta cDNA libraries. cDNA synthesis was primed from the TCR beta constant segment and was followed by two successive PCR amplification steps. As for the original processing: Reads were demultiplexed and grouped by UMI with MIGEC, and clonotypes were assembled and quantified with MiTCR. To exclude erroneous sequences, only TCR cDNA sequences supported by at least two reads were retained. Downstream repertoire analysis used the tcR package, and clonotypes were matched across fractions by CDR3 nucleotide sequence plus V segment. VDJmatch was used to annotate antigen specificity against VDJdb, with one amino acid substitution in CDR3 allowed. TCRdb reprocessed the reads into one record per CDR3 protein sequence, lacking DNA. It is TCRdb's table, rather than the study itself, that gives the V and J calls and clone size. For this sample, the table gives 550,000 to 600,000 distinct CDR3 sequences. The ten largest account for approximately 3.6% of the sample.

Summary of the overall study and its limitations: It remained unclear whether the expanded NKG2C-expressing T cell clones were specific for HCMV antigens. In roughly 6 donors, the dominant CD3+CD56+NKG2C+ clonotypes ranked among the top 10 CD8+ clonotypes, making up roughly 1.0-8% of CD8+ T cells. Those dominant clonotypes were again the most abundant among CD3+CD56-NKG2C+ cells in several donors, at about 25-60.1%.

The source of this sequence is a man aged 18 to 29 in good health. Donor details come from another sample of the same person, matched by shared clones. Sequencing was carried out using blood T cells: a sorted CD56 or NKG2C T cell subset, CD4+ or CD8+ T cells, or bulk PBMC T cells (not recorded which). This sequence uses TRBV5-6 and TRBJ2-1. The CDR3 is CASSSRQGSYNEQFF.